The 27 T cell receptor beta chains below come from one sample, sequenced in a study of neurological immune-mediated disorders. MiXCR, run by TCRdb on the 5' RACE reads, gives a single entry per CDR3 protein. Among about 40,000 distinct CDR3 sequences listed, 2.5% were seen once. The specimen sequenced was PBMCs. All receptors derive from a man in his fifties with multiple sclerosis.

Many counts were recorded for this clonotype. The rearrangement uses TRBV6-1 and TRBJ1-1, with no clear D. CDR1 MNHNS and CDR2 SASEGT come from the germline V gene. V lost 1 base to trimming and J lost 6 bases, with 9 bases between them. The CDR3 loop spans 13 amino acids. The DNA for the CDR3 is TGTGCCAGCAGTGAAGAATCGGGCGCTGAAGCTTTCTTT. It codes for CASSEESGAEAFF.

V is TRBV7-9 and J is TRBJ1-2; possibly TRBD1 for D (5 bases). V was cut by 3 bases and J by 5 bases, with 16 bases left in between. The germline V gene encodes CDR1 SEHNR and CDR2 FQNEAQ (reference sequence). The CDR3 runs 15 residues. The CDR3 DNA sequence: TGTGCCAGCAGCTTTGCCGGGACTTCCGATTATGGCTACACCTTC. It codes for CASSFAGTSDYGYTF.

This clonotype was recorded many times. DNA of the CDR3: TGTGCCAGCAGTACGGGACAGGCCATGAACACTGAAGCTTTCTTT. Amino acids: CASSTGQAMNTEAFF. V usage is TRBV12-3 or TRBV12-4 and J usage is TRBJ1-1, with TRBD1 matching over 8 bases. Unmatched junction bases numbered 5, after V lost 5 bases and J lost 0 bases. CDR3 size: 15 residues.

The table lists this clonotype with many counts. This rearrangement joins TRBV6-2 or TRBV6-3 to TRBJ2-3; D is uncertain. Germline CDR1 is MNHEY and CDR2 is SVGEGT. This CDR3 contains 11 residues. Trimming stripped 2 bases from V and 5 bases from J, with 2 bases between. In DNA form, the CDR3 reads TGTGCCAGCAGTTACGTAGATACGCAGTATTTT. This sequence encodes CASSYVDTQYF.

This clonotype has ten or more counts. The chain recombines TRBV7-2 with TRBJ2-5; D unresolved. Germline CDR1 is SGHTA and CDR2 is FQGNSA. Trimming stripped 0 bases from V and 1 base from J, with 12 bases between. The CDR3 runs 16 residues. The CDR3 loop reads CASSLASSAIQETQYF. CDR3 DNA sequence: TGTGCCAGCAGCTTAGCCTCCTCAGCGATCCAAGAGACCCAGTACTTC.

This clonotype came up a few times. The V gene is TRBV20-1, the J gene TRBJ2-2; 10 nucleotides align to TRBD1. V lost 1 base to trimming and J lost 1 base; unmatched junction nucleotides: 3. The CDR3 covers 16 residues. CDR1 and CDR2 (germline): DFQATT, SNEGSKA (reference sequence). The CDR3 loop reads CSARAGQGMNTGELFF. Here the CDR3 DNA reads TGCAGTGCTAGAGCGGGACAGGGGATGAACACCGGGGAGCTGTTTTTT.

The sample holds many counts of this clonotype. The genes are TRBV7-9 and TRBJ1-5; 8 nucleotides line up with TRBD1. The CDR3 has 14 residues. Germline-derived CDR1 and CDR2 are SEHNR and FQNEAQ (reference sequence). The junction had 6 bases not matched to a gene; V was cut back by 5 bases and J by 6 bases. The CDR3 region has the DNA TGTGCCAGCAGCCCCGGACAGGGCACTCAGCCCCAGCATTTT. Its translation: CASSPGQGTQPQHF.

The sample holds many counts of this clonotype. V usage is TRBV20-1 and J usage is TRBJ2-7; possible D gene TRBD1, 6 bases. This CDR3 is built from 12 residues. V dropped 3 bases and J dropped 4 bases, with 10 bases sitting between them. The germline CDR1 and CDR2 sequences are DFQATT and SNEGSKA (reference sequence). In DNA form, the CDR3 reads TGCAGTGCTAGGCCGGACAGTTACGAGCAGTACTTC. Protein product: CSARPDSYEQYF.

This clonotype has ten or more counts. The chain employs TRBV7-2 and TRBJ1-1, with 8 bases lining up with TRBD1. The CDR3 covers 15 residues. Per the germline V gene, CDR1 is SGHTA and CDR2 is FQGNSA. Losses at the gene ends were 5 bases for V and 4 bases for J; bases not matched to a gene: 9. The CDR3 region has the DNA TGTGCCAGCAGCACTCAGACAGGGGTGAGCACTGAAGCTTTCTTT. Translation gives CASSTQTGVSTEAFF.

This clonotype came up many times. This rearrangement joins TRBV4-1 to TRBJ2-5, with D perhaps matching TRBD1 or TRBD2 (6 bases each). Germline V gene data show CDR1 as MGHRA and CDR2 as YSYEKL. The V end was cut by 5 bases, the J end by 5 bases, with 21 bases between. This CDR3 has 16 amino acids. CDR3 loop: CASSSLPGANGETQYF. CDR3 sequence (DNA): TGCGCCAGCAGCTCCCTTCCGGGGGCGAACGGGGAGACCCAGTACTTC.

This clonotype was counted many times. This chain uses TRBV5-1 with TRBJ2-1; 13 positions agree with TRBD2. The germline gives CDR1 SGHRS, CDR2 YFSETQ. With V trimmed by 0 bases and J by 0 bases, 6 bases remained unmatched. The CDR3 has 19 amino acids. CDR3 nucleotide sequence: TGCGCCAGCAGCTTGGCCGGACTAGCGGGGGTCCCCTCCTACAATGAGCAGTTCTTC. It encodes CASSLAGLAGVPSYNEQFF.

In this sample, this clonotype turned up a few times. V gene TRBV11-2 combines with J gene TRBJ2-3, with unresolved D. The CDR3 runs to 13 residues. Trimming pared 2 bases from V and 11 bases from J, leaving 14 bases between. Germline CDR1 is SGHAT and CDR2 is FQNNGV. The CDR3 nucleotides read TGTGCCAGCAGCTTAAGGGCTACTTACATGCAGTATTTT. Its protein product is CASSLRATYMQYF.

This clonotype was seen at least ten times. V usage is TRBV6-5 and J usage is TRBJ2-7, with TRBD1 matching over 10 bases. Germline CDR1 is MNHEY and CDR2 is SVGAGI. This CDR3 region has 16 residues. J was trimmed by 5 bases and V by 2 bases; bases with no gene match: 9. DNA for the CDR3: TGTGCCAGCAGTTACGGATGGGGGACAGGGGTCCACGAGCAGTACTTC. It yields the protein CASSYGWGTGVHEQYF.

This clonotype appeared many times. This chain links TRBV10-3 with TRBJ2-2, with TRBD2 identical over 13 bases. The CDR3 sequence is 17 residues long. V lost 5 bases to trimming and J lost 2 bases; unmatched junction nucleotides: 5. CDR1 is ENHRY, CDR2 SYGVKD, per germline. The CDR3, as DNA: TGTGCCATCAGTCCGACTAGCGGGGGGACAAACACCGGGGAGCTGTTTTTT. Translated: CAISPTSGGTNTGELFF.

This clonotype has a count of ten or more. The chain links TRBV7-6 to TRBJ2-7; weak D call: TRBD2 (6 bases). V was shortened by 6 bases and J by 2 bases, with 20 bases between the two germline ends. This CDR3 has 16 amino acids. Germline V CDR1 and CDR2: SGHVS, FNYEAQ. CDR3 bases: TGTGCCAGCAGTAAGTCCGCTGGGACTCAAACCTACGAGCAGTACTTC. It translates to CASSKSAGTQTYEQYF.

This clonotype was seen repeatedly, ten times or more. This chain joins TRBV29-1 and TRBJ1-5; D is possibly TRBD1 (5 bases). The CDR3 has 10 amino acids. From germline, CDR1 is SQVTM and CDR2 ANQGSEA. V dropped 7 bases and J dropped 8 bases, with 9 bases sitting between them. For the CDR3, the DNA is TGCAGCGGGGGCTTCAAGCCCCAGCATTTT. Its translation: CSGGFKPQHF. Full variable domain (outside the CDR3, taken from reference TRBV29-1 and TRBJ1-5): SAVISQKPSRDICQRGTSLTIQCQVDSQVTMMFWYRQQPGQSLTLIATANQGSEATYESGFVIDKFPISRPNLTFSTLTVSNMSPEDSSIYLCSGGFKPQHFGDGTRLSIL.

Regarding this clonotype: Because the CDR3 is missing its conserved closing phenylalanine or tryptophan, this is likely a read error. V gene TRBV3-1 combines with J gene TRBJ2-7; TRBD2 matches 7 bases. The CDR3 loop spans 14 amino acids. V gave up 8 bases and J gave up 2 bases; unmatched junction bases: 9. Looked up from germline, CDR1 is LGHDT and CDR2 is YNNKEL (reference sequence). Here the CDR3 reads CASSLSGGTYEQYN. CDR3 nucleotide sequence: TGTGCCAGCTCCTTGTCGGGGGGAACCTACGAGCAGTACAAC.

This clonotype appeared many times. The chain employs TRBV24-1 and TRBJ2-3, with D possibly matching TRBD2 (5 bases). The CDR3 is made up of 15 amino acids. V was cut by 0 bases and J by 4 bases, with 10 bases left in between. Germline V gene sequence: CDR1 KGHDR, CDR2 SFDVKD. The CDR3 protein is CATSDLGETSDTQYF. The CDR3 DNA follows: TGTGCCACCAGTGATTTGGGGGAGACTTCAGATACGCAGTATTTT.

In this sample, this clonotype turned up many times. This chain joins TRBV2 and TRBJ1-2, with D unclear. Per germline, CDR1 SNHLY and CDR2 FYNNEI. This CDR3 has 16 residues. V lost 2 bases and J lost 0, with 13 bases in between. The CDR3 bases are TGTGCCAGCAGTGAAAGCCACAGCGGAGCTAACTATGGCTACACCTTC. Residues: CASSESHSGANYGYTF. Together with reference TRBV2 and TRBJ1-2, the CDR3 gives the full variable domain: EPEVTQTPSHQVTQMGQEVILRCVPISNHLYFYWYRQILGQKVEFLVSFYNNEISEKSEIFDDQFSVERPDGSNFTLKIRSTKLEDSAMYFCASSESHSGANYGYTFGSGTRLTVV.

There are many counts of this clonotype. The rearrangement joins TRBV27 to TRBJ2-7, with 10 bases that match TRBD1. CDR1 and CDR2 (germline): MNHEY, SMNVEV (reference sequence). V lost 4 bases, J lost 6 bases, and 24 bases stayed unmatched. The length of the CDR3 is 20 residues. CDR3 DNA: TGTGCCAGCAGTTCTCTCGGGACAGGGGTTTATCGATCTGGGGTGGGCGAGCAGTACTTC. This gives the protein CASSSLGTGVYRSGVGEQYF.

Ten or more counts support this clonotype. J is TRBJ2-2 and V is TRBV6-2 or TRBV6-3; 8 bases agree with TRBD1. Losses at the gene ends were 5 bases for V and 5 bases for J; bases not matched to a gene: 7. From germline, CDR1 is MNHEY and CDR2 SVGEGT. This CDR3 has 15 residues. CDR3 in amino acids: CASSVDRVFTGELFF. DNA for the CDR3: TGTGCCAGCAGTGTGGACAGGGTGTTTACCGGGGAGCTGTTTTTT.

About this clonotype: A read error may produce the germline difference seen at one junction end. Here the CDR3 reads CSARDRGESQPQNF. CDR3 coding DNA: TGCAGTGCTAGAGATCGAGGGGAATCTCAGCCCCAGAATTTT. The V and J genes are TRBV20-1 and TRBJ1-5; a weak D match, TRBD1 (5 bases). CDR3 length: 14 amino acids. The germline gives CDR1 DFQATT, CDR2 SNEGSKA (reference sequence).

V gene TRBV12-3 or TRBV12-4 combines with J gene TRBJ2-3; TRBD1 agrees at 8 bases. J lost 5 bases, V lost 1 base, and 8 bases had no gene match. There are 16 residues in the CDR3. The CDR3: CASSLGTGLIQDTQYF. The CDR3 DNA is TGTGCCAGCAGTTTAGGGACAGGGTTAATTCAAGATACGCAGTATTTT.

This clonotype was detected many times. The chain combines TRBV29-1 with TRBJ1-1; TRBD1 is a possible D gene (5 bases). The germline gives CDR1 SQVTM, CDR2 ANQGSEA. CDR3 length: 13 residues. Trimming pared 4 bases from V and 3 bases from J, leaving 12 bases between. CDR3 in amino acids: CSVGRAGDTEAFF. CDR3 DNA sequence: TGCAGCGTTGGGAGGGCGGGGGACACTGAAGCTTTCTTT.

The sample holds many counts of this clonotype. The chain is built from TRBV20-1 and TRBJ2-2; 8 nucleotides match TRBD2. V lost 3 bases to trimming and J lost 0 bases; unmatched junction nucleotides: 3. The CDR3 covers 15 residues. Germline loops: CDR1 DFQATT, CDR2 SNEGSKA (reference sequence). CDR3 DNA: TGCAGTGCTAGGGGTAGCGGGGCGAACACCGGGGAGCTGTTTTTT. Protein: CSARGSGANTGELFF.

This clonotype was seen many times. The chain recombines TRBV10-3 with TRBJ2-7, with D possibly matching TRBD1 (5 bases). The ends were cut back, 2 bases at V and 0 bases at J, with 17 bases in the middle. This CDR3 is 17 amino acids long. From germline, CDR1 is ENHRY and CDR2 SYGVKD. CDR3 in DNA: TGTGCCATCAGTGAGCCGGCTAATCCAGGGAACTCCTACGAGCAGTACTTC. Protein sequence: CAISEPANPGNSYEQYF.

This clonotype was observed many times. The V and J genes are TRBV24-1 and TRBJ2-1; 7 bases match TRBD1. CDR1 and CDR2 from the germline V gene are KGHDR and SFDVKD. CDR3 size: 16 residues. V dropped 7 bases and J dropped 0; count of bases not matched to a gene: 8. CDR3 loop: CATSLGQASSYNEQFF. The CDR3 DNA reads as TGTGCCACCAGCCTCGGACAGGCTAGCTCCTACAATGAGCAGTTCTTC.